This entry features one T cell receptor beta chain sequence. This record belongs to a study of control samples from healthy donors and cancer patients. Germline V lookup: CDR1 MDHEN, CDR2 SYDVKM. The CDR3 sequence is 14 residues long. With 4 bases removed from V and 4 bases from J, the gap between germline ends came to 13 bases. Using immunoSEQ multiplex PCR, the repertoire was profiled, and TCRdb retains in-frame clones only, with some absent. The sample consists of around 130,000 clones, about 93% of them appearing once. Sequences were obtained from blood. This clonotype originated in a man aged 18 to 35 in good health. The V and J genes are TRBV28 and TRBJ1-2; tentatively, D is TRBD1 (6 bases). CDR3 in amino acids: CASSSRGIRYGYTF. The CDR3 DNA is TGTGCCAGCAGTTCCAGGGGAATTCGCTATGGCTACACCTTC.